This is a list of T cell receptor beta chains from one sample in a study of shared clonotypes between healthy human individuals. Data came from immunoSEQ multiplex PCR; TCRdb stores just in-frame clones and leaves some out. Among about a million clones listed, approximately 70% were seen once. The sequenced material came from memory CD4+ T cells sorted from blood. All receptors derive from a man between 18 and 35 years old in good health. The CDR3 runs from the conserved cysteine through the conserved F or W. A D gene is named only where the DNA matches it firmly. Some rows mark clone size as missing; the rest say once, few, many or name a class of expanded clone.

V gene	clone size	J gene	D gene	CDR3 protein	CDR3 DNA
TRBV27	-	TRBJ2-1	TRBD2	CASIYSGGGYNEQFF	TGTGCCAGCATCTATAGCGGGGGGGGATACAATGAGCAGTTCTTC
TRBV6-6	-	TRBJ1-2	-	CASRGRGVGNYGYTF	TGTGCCAGCAGGGGTAGGGGGGTAGGGAACTATGGCTACACCTTC
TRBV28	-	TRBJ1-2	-	CASSFRTTGRDGYTF	TGTGCCAGCAGTTTCCGAACAACAGGGAGGGATGGCTACACCTTC
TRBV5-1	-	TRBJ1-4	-	CASSLAGLGREKLFF	TGCGCCAGCAGCCTCGCAGGGCTCGGACGGGAAAAACTGTTTTTT
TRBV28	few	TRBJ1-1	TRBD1	CASSPAGQGIAEAFF	TGTGCCAGCAGTCCCGCCGGACAGGGCATCGCTGAAGCTTTCTTT
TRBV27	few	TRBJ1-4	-	CASRPHRDLNEKLFF	TGTGCCAGCAGGCCCCACAGGGACCTTAATGAAAAACTGTTTTTT
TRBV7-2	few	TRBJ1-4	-	CASSPQGFSNEKLFF	TGTGCCAGCAGCCCCCAGGGATTCAGCAATGAAAAACTGTTTTTT
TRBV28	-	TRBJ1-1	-	CASSLSSGPDTEAFF	TGTGCCAGCAGTTTATCCTCCGGGCCGGACACTGAAGCTTTCTTT
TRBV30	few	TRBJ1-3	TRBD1	CAWSVGQDSGNTIYF	TGTGCCTGGAGTGTTGGACAGGACTCTGGAAACACCATATATTTT
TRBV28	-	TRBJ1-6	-	CASRGDIDSPLHF	TGTGCCAGCAGGGGGGACATCGATTCACCCCTCCACTTT
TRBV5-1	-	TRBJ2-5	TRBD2	CASSLAPGGAGETQYF	TGCGCCAGCAGCTTGGCCCCCGGGGGGGCCGGGGAGACCCAGTACTTC
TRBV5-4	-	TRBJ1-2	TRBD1	CASSLGQGGTNYGYTF	TGTGCCAGCAGCCTAGGACAGGGCGGTACCAACTATGGCTACACCTTC
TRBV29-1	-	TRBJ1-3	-	CSVEGAATLSGNTIYF	TGCAGCGTTGAAGGGGCCGCAACACTCTCTGGAAACACCATATATTTT
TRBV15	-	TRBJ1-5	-	CATSRESGFQPQHF	TGTGCCACCAGCAGAGAGTCGGGATTTCAGCCCCAGCATTTT
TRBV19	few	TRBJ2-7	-	CASSIDIGSVYEQYF	TGTGCCAGTAGTATAGATATAGGCTCCGTTTACGAGCAGTACTTC
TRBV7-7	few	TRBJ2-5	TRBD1	CASSLGQTQETQYF	TGTGCTAGCAGCTTGGGACAGACCCAAGAGACCCAGTACTTC
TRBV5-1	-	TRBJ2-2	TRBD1	CASSLVTGANTGELFF	TGCGCCAGCAGCTTGGTGACAGGGGCGAACACCGGGGAGCTGTTTTTT
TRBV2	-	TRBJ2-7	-	CASTAGSYEQYF	TGTGCCAGCACGGCGGGCTCCTACGAGCAGTACTTC
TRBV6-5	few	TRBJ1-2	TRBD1	CASSYGPGGLGYGYTF	TGTGCCAGCAGTTACGGCCCAGGGGGATTGGGATATGGCTACACCTTC
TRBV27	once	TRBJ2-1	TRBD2	CASSPLGGNSYNEQFF	TGTGCCAGCAGTCCATTGGGGGGGAACTCCTACAATGAGCAGTTCTTC
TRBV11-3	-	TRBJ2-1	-	CASSQDPARAEQFF	TGTGCCAGCAGCCAGGACCCAGCGAGGGCTGAGCAGTTCTTC
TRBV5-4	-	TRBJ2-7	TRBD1	CASSSGGKGSLGEQYF	TGTGCCAGCAGCTCAGGGGGCAAAGGCTCTTTAGGCGAGCAGTACTTC
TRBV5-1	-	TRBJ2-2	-	CASSLAIQNTGELFF	TGCGCCAGCAGCTTGGCCATACAGAACACCGGGGAGCTGTTTTTT
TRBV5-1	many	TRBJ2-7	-	CASSLEGFEQYF	TGCGCCAGCAGCTTGGAGGGCTTCGAGCAGTACTTC
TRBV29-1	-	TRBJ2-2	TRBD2	CSGGPTSGNTGELFF	TGCAGCGGGGGCCCGACTAGCGGGAACACCGGGGAGCTGTTTTTT
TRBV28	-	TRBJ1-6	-	CASSLGPGQSPLHF	TGTGCCAGCAGTTTAGGACCGGGACAATCACCCCTCCACTTT
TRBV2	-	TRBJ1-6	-	CASSVRKAENSPLHF	TGTGCCAGCAGTGTTCGAAAGGCAGAAAATTCACCCCTCCACTTT
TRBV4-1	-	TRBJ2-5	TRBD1	CASSQGQQGGSTQYF	TGCGCCAGCAGCCAAGGCCAACAGGGGGGATCTACCCAGTACTTC
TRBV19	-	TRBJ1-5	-	CASSGGVGSNQPQHF	TGTGCCAGTAGTGGGGGGGTTGGAAGCAATCAGCCCCAGCATTTT
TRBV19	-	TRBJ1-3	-	CASKSGPPGNTIYF	TGTGCCAGTAAATCAGGGCCCCCTGGAAACACCATATATTTT
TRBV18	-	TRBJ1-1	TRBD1	CASSRGQGVDTEAFF	TGTGCCAGCTCACGAGGACAGGGGGTAGACACTGAAGCTTTCTTT
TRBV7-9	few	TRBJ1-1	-	CASSLTAGNTEAFF	TGTGCCAGCAGCTTAACGGCCGGGAACACTGAAGCTTTCTTT
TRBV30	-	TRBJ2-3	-	CAWSLDLTTDTQYF	TGTGCCTGGAGCTTGGACCTTACCACAGATACGCAGTATTTT
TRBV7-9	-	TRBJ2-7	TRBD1	CASSSAGTGPEQYF	TGTGCCAGCAGCTCAGCAGGGACAGGGCCCGAGCAGTACTTC
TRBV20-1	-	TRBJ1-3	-	CSAMTRNTIYF	TGCAGTGCTATGACTAGAAACACCATATATTTT
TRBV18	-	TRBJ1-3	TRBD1	CASSTDRGNGNTIYF	TGTGCCAGCTCAACGGACAGGGGGAACGGAAACACCATATATTTT
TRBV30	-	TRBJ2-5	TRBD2	CAWSVLSGGRETQYF	TGTGCCTGGAGTGTACTGAGCGGGGGGAGGGAGACCCAGTACTTC
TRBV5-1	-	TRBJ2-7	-	CASSQAPSNYEQYF	TGCGCCAGCAGCCAGGCGCCCTCGAACTACGAGCAGTACTTC
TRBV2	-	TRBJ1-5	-	CASSLDRDSNQPQHF	TGTGCCAGCAGTCTCGACAGAGATAGCAATCAGCCCCAGCATTTT
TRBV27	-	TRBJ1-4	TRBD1	CASSLGQENEKLFF	TGTGCCAGCAGTTTAGGACAGGAGAATGAAAAACTGTTTTTT
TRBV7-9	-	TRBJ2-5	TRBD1	CASSEGDRGKGETQYF	TGTGCCAGCAGCGAGGGAGACAGGGGAAAGGGGGAGACCCAGTACTTC
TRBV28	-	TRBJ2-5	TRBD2	CASSLGTSGGQETQYF	TGTGCCAGCAGTTTAGGGACTAGCGGAGGCCAAGAGACCCAGTACTTC
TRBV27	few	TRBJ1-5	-	CASSRTFREPQHF	TGTGCCAGCAGCAGGACATTCCGGGAGCCCCAGCATTTT
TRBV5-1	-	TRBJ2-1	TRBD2	CASSLVLAGDNEQFF	TGCGCCAGCAGCTTGGTACTAGCGGGAGACAATGAGCAGTTCTTC
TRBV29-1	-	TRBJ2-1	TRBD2	CSVSYTGGGAGEQFF	TGCAGCGTTTCCTACACTGGCGGGGGGGCCGGGGAGCAGTTCTTC
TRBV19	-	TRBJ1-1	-	CASTRGLEVTEAFF	TGTGCCAGTACCCGCGGCCTTGAGGTAACTGAAGCTTTCTTT
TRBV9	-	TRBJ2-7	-	CASSVGGLGREQYF	TGTGCCAGCAGCGTAGGAGGGCTTGGTCGGGAGCAGTACTTC
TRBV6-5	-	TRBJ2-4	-	CASREDGGTIQYF	TGTGCCAGCAGGGAGGACGGGGGAACGATTCAGTACTTC
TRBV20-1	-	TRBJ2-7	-	CSASLVGEQYF	TGCAGTGCTAGTCTGGTTGGCGAGCAGTACTTC
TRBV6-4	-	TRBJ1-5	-	CAILRQIQQPQHF	TGTGCCATCCTTAGACAGATCCAGCAGCCCCAGCATTTT
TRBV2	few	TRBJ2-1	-	CASSTSRGYNEQFF	TGTGCCAGCAGTACCTCTCGGGGTTACAATGAGCAGTTCTTC
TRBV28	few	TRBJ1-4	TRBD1	CASSLPRQGWGEKLFF	TGTGCCAGCAGTTTACCCCGACAGGGATGGGGGGAAAAACTGTTTTTT
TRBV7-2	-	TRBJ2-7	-	CASVEVQGNYEQYF	TGTGCCTCCGTTGAAGTCCAGGGGAACTACGAGCAGTACTTC
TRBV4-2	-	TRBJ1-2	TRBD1	CASSPRPGQIHGYTF	TGTGCCAGCAGCCCCCGACCGGGACAGATACATGGCTACACCTTC
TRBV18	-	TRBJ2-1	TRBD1	CASSPDRVSTYNEQFF	TGTGCCAGCTCACCAGACAGGGTTTCTACCTACAATGAGCAGTTCTTC
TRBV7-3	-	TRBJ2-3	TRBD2	CASSSQAGGYTQYF	TGTGCCAGCAGCTCCCAAGCGGGGGGTTATACGCAGTATTTT
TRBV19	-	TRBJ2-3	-	CASSKGGGDRGRGDTQYF	TGTGCCAGTAGTAAAGGGGGCGGGGACAGAGGACGCGGAGATACGCAGTATTTT
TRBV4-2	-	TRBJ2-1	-	CASSQPPVGLTYNEQFF	TGTGCCAGCAGCCAGCCCCCCGTGGGCTTGACATACAATGAGCAGTTCTTC
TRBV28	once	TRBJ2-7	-	CASRGSRGVYEQYF	TGTGCCAGCAGGGGCAGTAGGGGGGTCTACGAGCAGTACTTC